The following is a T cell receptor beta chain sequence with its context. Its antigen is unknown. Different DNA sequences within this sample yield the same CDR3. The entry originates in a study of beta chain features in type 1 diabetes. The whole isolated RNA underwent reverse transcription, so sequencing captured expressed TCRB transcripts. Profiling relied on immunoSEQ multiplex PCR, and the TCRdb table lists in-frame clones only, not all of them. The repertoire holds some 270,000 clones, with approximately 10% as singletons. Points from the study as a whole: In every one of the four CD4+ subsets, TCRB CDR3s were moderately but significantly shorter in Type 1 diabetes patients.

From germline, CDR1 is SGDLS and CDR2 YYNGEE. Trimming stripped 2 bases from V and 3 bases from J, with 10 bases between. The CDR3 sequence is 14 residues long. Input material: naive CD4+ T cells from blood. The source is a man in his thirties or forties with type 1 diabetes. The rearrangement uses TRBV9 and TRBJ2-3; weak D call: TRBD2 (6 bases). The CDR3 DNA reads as TGTGCCAGCAGCGTTGGGGGGTGGACAGATACGCAGTATTTT. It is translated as CASSVGGWTDTQYF.